These 19 T cell receptor beta chains originate from one sample sequenced in a study of OX40 agonist ivuxolimab in advanced cancers. This table comes from immunoSEQ multiplex PCR, and its TCRdb copy is limited to in-frame clones, with some not included. The sample shows fewer than 80,000 clones, 85% to 90% of them seen only once. The sample in question was CD4+ or CD8+ T cells sorted from blood, obtained in a trial of the OX40 agonist ivuxolimab. The receptor set was obtained from an adult with an advanced solid tumor such as melanoma, head and neck, liver or kidney cancer.

In DNA form, the CDR3 reads TGTGCCAGCAGCTTGGCGACTAGCGGGATGGACGAGCAGTACTTC. Translation: CASSLATSGMDEQYF. This chain joins TRBV5-8 and TRBJ2-7, with 11 bases aligning to TRBD2. V lost 0 bases and J lost 5; bases outside the gene matches: 4. The CDR3 totals 15 residues. Germline assignment: CDR1 SGHTS and CDR2 YDEGEE.

The CDR3 bases are TGCGCCAGCAGCCCGATTCCGAACAGGGATCAAGAGACCCAGTACTTC. It encodes CASSPIPNRDQETQYF. J is TRBJ2-5 and V is TRBV4-1; D perhaps matches TRBD1 (6 bases). Trimming left V 4 bases short and J 2 bases short, with 17 bases between. Germline values: CDR1 MGHRA, CDR2 YSYEKL. The CDR3 length is 16 residues.

The CDR3 loop reads CASSPRDSAAGNQPQHF. CDR3 nucleotide sequence: TGTGCCAGCAGCCCTCGGGACAGCGCGGCGGGCAATCAGCCCCAGCATTTT. This chain links TRBV7-9 with TRBJ1-5; TRBD1 matches 7 bases. Germline V gene sequence: CDR1 SEHNR, CDR2 FQNEAQ (reference sequence). This CDR3 comprises 17 residues. Trimming cost V 5 bases and J 2 bases; bases outside gene matches: 12.

This chain links TRBV19 with TRBJ1-5; unclear D gene. CDR1 is LNHDA and CDR2 is SQIVND in the germline V gene (reference sequence). This CDR3 contains 15 residues. V lost 3 bases, J lost 4 bases, and 13 bases lay in between. CDR3 coding DNA: TGTGCCAGTAGTATCGGCCTAAATGGGAATCAGCCCCAGCATTTT. It translates to CASSIGLNGNQPQHF.

This chain connects TRBV10-1 to TRBJ1-5, with TRBD1 identical over 9 bases. Germline assignment: CDR1 WNHNN and CDR2 SYGVQD (reference sequence). The CDR3 sequence is 24 residues long. The trim removed 3 bases at V and 0 bases at J, leaving 27 bases unmatched. CDR3 in DNA: TGCGCCAGCAGTGATAATACCCCTAATACCAACGGGACAGGGAAACGGATTAGCAATCAGCCCCAGCATTTT. Residues: CASSDNTPNTNGTGKRISNQPQHF.

V and J are TRBV6-6 and TRBJ1-1, with D possibly matching TRBD1 (5 bases). With 10 bases removed from V and 3 bases from J, the gap between germline ends came to 21 bases. CDR1 and CDR2 (germline): MNHNY, SVGAGI (reference sequence). This CDR3 spans 15 amino acids. The CDR3 nucleotides are TGTGCCATTTTGACAGACCCCGGACCCCACACTGAAGCTTTCTTT. This codes for CAILTDPGPHTEAFF.

The rearrangement uses TRBV7-9 and TRBJ2-7; D not certain. The V and J ends lost 0 bases and 0 bases respectively, with 15 bases between them. Germline values: CDR1 SEHNR, CDR2 FQNEAQ (reference sequence). The CDR3 has 17 residues. CDR3 residues: CASSLAQAFGASYEQYF. CDR3 coding DNA: TGTGCCAGCAGCTTAGCGCAGGCGTTTGGAGCCTCCTACGAGCAGTACTTC.

Regarding this clone: Other DNA sequences in the sample encode the same CDR3. The chain has TRBV7-8 and TRBJ2-7, with TRBD1 matching 7 bases. This CDR3 has 15 residues. The V gene's germline CDR1 is SGHVS and CDR2 FQNEAQ. The V gene end was trimmed by 5 bases and the J gene end by 0 bases; junction bases not matched to a gene: 7. The DNA for the CDR3 is TGTGCCAGCAGCGCCCACAGGGGACCCTCCTACGAGCAGTACTTC. Amino acid sequence: CASSAHRGPSYEQYF.

CDR3 sequence: CASSAQGLRGTEAFF. The CDR3 region has the DNA TGTGCCAGCAGCGCCCAAGGCCTGAGGGGCACTGAAGCTTTCTTT. The chain recombines TRBV9 with TRBJ1-1; the D gene is possibly TRBD1 (5 bases). Germline V gene lookup returns CDR1 SGDLS and CDR2 YYNGEE. The CDR3 extends over 15 amino acids. The V end lost 3 bases, the J end lost 4 bases, and 16 bases lay between the germline ends.

This chain uses TRBV19 with TRBJ1-1; tentative D call: TRBD1 (5 bases). V was pared by 3 bases and J by 6 bases, with 14 bases between. The CDR3 contains 14 residues. The germline CDR1 and CDR2 sequences are LNHDA and SQIVND (reference sequence). The CDR3 loop is CASSIRSGFAEAFF. For the CDR3, the DNA is TGTGCCAGTAGTATTCGGTCAGGGTTCGCTGAAGCTTTCTTT.

Only a few counts were recorded for this clone. This sequence joins TRBV14 and TRBJ1-1; D gene uncertain. Germline V CDR1 and CDR2: SGHDN, FVKESK. The CDR3 length is 14 residues. Deletions cut 4 bases from V and 5 bases from J, with 14 bases between. The CDR3 reads CASSPIDAGTEAFF. CDR3 sequence (DNA): TGTGCCAGCAGCCCAATCGACGCGGGAACTGAAGCTTTCTTT.

The rearrangement links TRBV11-2 to TRBJ2-7, with TRBD1 matching over 7 bases. The CDR3 totals 14 residues. Trimming took 5 bases from V and 1 from J; bases not matched to a gene: 5. Germline loops: CDR1 SGHAT, CDR2 FQNNGV. CDR3 protein: CASSAYRGSYEQYF. The CDR3 region has the DNA TGTGCCAGCAGCGCATACAGGGGTTCCTACGAGCAGTACTTC.

V gene TRBV12-5 combines with J gene TRBJ2-2, with 11 bases aligning to TRBD2. Germline CDR1 reads LGHNT; CDR2 reads FRNRAP. V lost 4 bases to trimming and J lost 5 bases; unmatched junction nucleotides: 12. The CDR3 length is 18 residues. The CDR3 bases are TGTGCTAGTGGTTGGATTTCCGGGACTAGCGGATATACCGGGGAGCTGTTTTTT. Translation gives CASGWISGTSGYTGELFF.

DNA of the CDR3: TGTGCCAGCAGCTTAGTGGGGGGCATTGAAGCTTTCTTT. It yields the protein CASSLVGGIEAFF. The genes are TRBV7-9 and TRBJ1-1, with D tentatively TRBD1 (6 bases). The CDR3 extends over 13 amino acids. The V gene's germline CDR1 is SEHNR and CDR2 FQNEAQ (reference sequence). The V end was cut by 1 base, the J end by 7 bases, with 10 bases between. Variable domain in full (rest from reference TRBV7-9 and TRBJ1-1): DTGVSQNPRHKITKRGQNVTFRCDPISEHNRLYWYRQTLGQGPEFLTYFQNEAQLEKSRLLSDRFSAERPKGSFSTLEIQRTEQGDSAMYLCASSLVGGIEAFFGQGTRLTVV.

The J gene is TRBJ1-2, the V gene TRBV6-1, with a possible D match to TRBD1 (6 bases). The length of the CDR3 is 15 residues. The V gene lost 3 bases and the J gene lost 4 bases, with 15 bases spanning the gap. The germline CDR1 and CDR2 sequences are MNHNS and SASEGT. The CDR3 protein is CASSDQGLISYGYTF. CDR3 in DNA: TGTGCCAGCAGTGATCAGGGGCTCATTAGCTATGGCTACACCTTC.

This clone was observed once. The rearrangement uses TRBV12-5 and TRBJ1-2; D might be TRBD1 (6 bases). Looked up from germline, CDR1 is LGHNT and CDR2 is FRNRAP. This CDR3 region has 15 residues. Deletions cut 1 base from V and 1 base from J, with 10 bases between. The CDR3 bases are TGTGCTAGTGGTTTGGGAGGACAGATTAACTATGGCTACACCTTC. Its protein is CASGLGGQINYGYTF.

The chain carries TRBV5-5 and TRBJ2-1; 7 nucleotides line up with TRBD1. The J segment lost 6 bases and the V segment lost 2 bases, leaving 5 bases of the junction unmatched. CDR1 is SGHKS and CDR2 is YYEKEE in the germline V gene (reference sequence). This CDR3 region has 14 residues. This chain's CDR3 is CASSFQGVLNEQFF. The CDR3 DNA is TGTGCCAGCAGCTTCCAGGGGGTGCTCAATGAGCAGTTCTTC.

CDR3 bases: TGTGCCAGCAGCGGGTGGACTTCTGGAAACACCATATATTTT. This encodes CASSGWTSGNTIYF. V is TRBV7-9 and J is TRBJ1-3, with D unclear. Germline values: CDR1 SEHNR, CDR2 FQNEAQ (reference sequence). V lost 5 bases, J lost 1 base, and 9 bases lay in between. CDR3 size: 14 residues.

The chain recombines TRBV9 with TRBJ1-2, with D unclear. In germline, CDR1 is SGDLS, CDR2 YYNGEE. V lost 0 bases, J lost 4 bases, and 16 bases lay in between. CDR3 size: 16 residues. CDR3 in DNA: TGTGCCAGCAGCGTAGGGCGATACCCGGGCACCTATGGCTACACCTTC. Encoded protein: CASSVGRYPGTYGYTF.